The 5 T cell receptor beta chains given below trace back to one sample, sequenced in a study of regulatory T cells in long-lasting Graves disease. Combining iRepertoire HTBI primers with Arm-PCR of CDR3 regions, the authors built TCR beta libraries. Each CDR3 protein is one row after TCRdb ran MiXCR on the multiplex PCR reads. Of roughly 500,000 distinct CDR3 sequences detected, roughly 14% appear once; the ten largest clones hold approximately 9.3%. This sample's time point: newly diagnosed GD, antithyroid drugs for less than 3 months. PBMC-extracted RNA yielded the TCR library. Another study also made use of these data, one on T cells in Graves' hyperthyroidism and ophthalmopathy.

This sample comprised peripheral blood mononuclear cells (PBMCs), obtained at new diagnosis, from a patient treated with antithyroid drugs. These receptors were collected from a man aged 25 to 40 with Graves disease.

This clonotype came up many times. Relative to the germline gene, one junction end is altered; a read error may explain this. The chain carries TRBV12-3 or TRBV12-4 and TRBJ2-7; D remains unclear. The CDR3 totals 11 residues. CDR3 sequence (DNA): TGTGCCAGCAGTTTAGGGGTCGCGGCGCGCTTC. Translating gives CASSLGVAARF.

This clonotype was detected ten times or more. The rearrangement joins TRBV11-3 to TRBJ2-1, with 10 bases fitting TRBD2. There are 16 residues in the CDR3. Trimming cost V 0 bases and J 2 bases; bases outside gene matches: 1. Germline values: CDR1 SGHNT, CDR2 YENEEA. The CDR3 coding sequence is TGTGCCAGCAGCTTAGAGAGCGGGAGGGCCTACAATGAGCAGTTCTTC. This gives the protein CASSLESGRAYNEQFF.

V gene TRBV19 combines with J gene TRBJ2-7; the D gene is possibly TRBD2 (6 bases). The ends were cut back, 5 bases at V and 3 bases at J, with 14 bases in the middle. Germline V gives CDR1 LNHDA, CDR2 SQIVND (reference sequence). This CDR3 is built from 14 residues. For the CDR3, the DNA is TGTGCCAGTAGTTCCGGGGACTCCATCTACGAGCAGTACTTC. This translates into CASSSGDSIYEQYF.

The chain combines TRBV4-2 with TRBJ2-1; TRBD2 aligns across 10 bases. Germline V gene data show CDR1 as LGHNA and CDR2 as YNFKEQ. The CDR3 sequence is 17 residues long. V shed 0 bases and J 9 bases; nucleotides not matched to a gene: 11. The CDR3 is CASSQDLGASGSGEQFF. The CDR3 DNA reads as TGTGCCAGCAGCCAAGATCTGGGGGCTAGCGGGAGTGGTGAGCAGTTCTTC.

This clonotype was counted many times. The rearrangement links TRBV10-1 to TRBJ2-7; unclear D gene. The CDR3 runs to 13 residues. Looked up from germline, CDR1 is WNHNN and CDR2 is SYGVQD (reference sequence). Between the trimmed V and J ends, which lost 3 bases and 2 bases, there was a span of 8 bases. CDR3: CASSDPLAYEQYF. CDR3 DNA: TGCGCCAGCAGTGACCCTTTGGCCTACGAGCAGTACTTC.